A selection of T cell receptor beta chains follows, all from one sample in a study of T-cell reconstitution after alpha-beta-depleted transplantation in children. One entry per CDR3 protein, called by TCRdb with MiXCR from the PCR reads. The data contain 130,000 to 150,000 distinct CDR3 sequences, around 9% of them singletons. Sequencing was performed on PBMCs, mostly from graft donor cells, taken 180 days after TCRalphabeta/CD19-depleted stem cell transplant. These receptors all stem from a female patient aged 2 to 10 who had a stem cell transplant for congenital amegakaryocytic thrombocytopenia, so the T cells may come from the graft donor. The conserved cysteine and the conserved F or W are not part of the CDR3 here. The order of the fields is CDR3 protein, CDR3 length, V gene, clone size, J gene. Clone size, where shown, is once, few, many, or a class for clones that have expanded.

CDR3aa: ATSDLSAGTGTDTQY
len: 15
v_gene: TRBV24-1
abundance: many
j_gene: TRBJ2-3

CDR3aa: ASRYKSPPYEQY
len: 12
v_gene: TRBV28
abundance: NA
j_gene: TRBJ2-7

CDR3aa: ASGFKGQGPYEQY
len: 13
v_gene: TRBV12-5
abundance: many
j_gene: TRBJ2-7

CDR3aa: ASSLIAGDTGELF
len: 13
v_gene: TRBV7-2
abundance: many
j_gene: TRBJ2-2

CDR3aa: ATSRDKSSGYTGELF
len: 15
v_gene: TRBV15
abundance: few
j_gene: TRBJ2-2

CDR3aa: ASSQVEFGVLQETQY
len: 15
v_gene: TRBV4-1
abundance: many
j_gene: TRBJ2-5

CDR3aa: ASSLFPPGELF
len: 11
v_gene: TRBV5-1
abundance: NA
j_gene: TRBJ2-2

CDR3aa: SAKRNSLNEKLF
len: 12
v_gene: TRBV20-1
abundance: many
j_gene: TRBJ1-4

CDR3aa: ASYPSSGFSYNEQF
len: 14
v_gene: TRBV27
abundance: many
j_gene: TRBJ2-1

CDR3aa: ASSQVGLAGRGQF
len: 13
v_gene: TRBV3-1
abundance: few
j_gene: TRBJ2-1

CDR3aa: ASTPRPYNEQF
len: 11
v_gene: TRBV7-9
abundance: NA
j_gene: TRBJ2-1

CDR3aa: ASSLYPGTGGTDTQY
len: 15
v_gene: TRBV7-8
abundance: many
j_gene: TRBJ2-3

CDR3aa: ASSSGSNQPQH
len: 11
v_gene: TRBV28
abundance: few
j_gene: TRBJ1-5

CDR3aa: SANRPLSNEQF
len: 11
v_gene: TRBV20-1
abundance: many
j_gene: TRBJ2-1

CDR3aa: ASSWGTQGFADTQY
len: 14
v_gene: TRBV5-6
abundance: many
j_gene: TRBJ2-3

CDR3aa: ASSLRCPGSTDTQY
len: 14
v_gene: TRBV7-2
abundance: many
j_gene: TRBJ2-3

CDR3aa: ASTQTGPNTGELF
len: 13
v_gene: TRBV6-2/TRBV6-3
abundance: few
j_gene: TRBJ2-2

CDR3aa: ASSDDPSTNEKLF
len: 13
v_gene: TRBV7-9
abundance: NA
j_gene: TRBJ1-4

CDR3aa: ASSQSIPTDTQY
len: 12
v_gene: TRBV4-2
abundance: many
j_gene: TRBJ2-3

CDR3aa: SAAPRGREQY
len: 10
v_gene: TRBV20-1
abundance: many
j_gene: TRBJ2-7

CDR3aa: ASSVEAGELF
len: 10
v_gene: TRBV9
abundance: many
j_gene: TRBJ2-2

CDR3aa: ARGVADQAKYSYNEQF
len: 16
v_gene: TRBV11-2
abundance: few
j_gene: TRBJ2-1

CDR3aa: ASSRDHTRRYNEQF
len: 14
v_gene: TRBV19
abundance: few
j_gene: TRBJ2-1

CDR3aa: ASSLVGGGNTEAF
len: 13
v_gene: TRBV5-1
abundance: many
j_gene: TRBJ1-1

CDR3aa: ASSPPPGQGTYEQY
len: 14
v_gene: TRBV11-2
abundance: many
j_gene: TRBJ2-7

CDR3aa: ASAGQTNTEAF
len: 11
v_gene: TRBV25-1
abundance: many
j_gene: TRBJ1-1

CDR3aa: ASSSQGTQRDNEQF
len: 14
v_gene: TRBV12-3/TRBV12-4
abundance: many
j_gene: TRBJ2-1

CDR3aa: ASSLMAFYEQY
len: 11
v_gene: TRBV12-3/TRBV12-4
abundance: many
j_gene: TRBJ2-7

CDR3aa: ASSELDKDYEQY
len: 12
v_gene: TRBV25-1
abundance: many
j_gene: TRBJ2-7

CDR3aa: ASRGTGGDTGELF
len: 13
v_gene: TRBV5-1
abundance: few
j_gene: TRBJ2-2

CDR3aa: ASSSSRILTSTDTQY
len: 15
v_gene: TRBV7-6
abundance: many
j_gene: TRBJ2-3

CDR3aa: SARKTSGGHEQY
len: 12
v_gene: TRBV20-1
abundance: few
j_gene: TRBJ2-7

CDR3aa: ASSPDRDTDTQY
len: 12
v_gene: TRBV5-1
abundance: NA
j_gene: TRBJ2-3

CDR3aa: ASSPGTASYEQY
len: 12
v_gene: TRBV18
abundance: few
j_gene: TRBJ2-7

CDR3aa: ASSFGTTAYEQY
len: 12
v_gene: TRBV12-3/TRBV12-4
abundance: few
j_gene: TRBJ2-7

CDR3aa: SASGTGDQPQH
len: 11
v_gene: TRBV20-1
abundance: few
j_gene: TRBJ1-5

CDR3aa: AISRDRDQETQY
len: 12
v_gene: TRBV10-3
abundance: many
j_gene: TRBJ2-5

CDR3aa: ASSLAGNDGYT
len: 11
v_gene: TRBV5-1
abundance: many
j_gene: TRBJ1-2

CDR3aa: ASRTFGNPSNTEAF
len: 14
v_gene: TRBV27
abundance: NA
j_gene: TRBJ1-1

CDR3aa: ASSQGGPGQGGETQY
len: 15
v_gene: TRBV4-3
abundance: NA
j_gene: TRBJ2-5

CDR3aa: SARGGGGFTDTQY
len: 13
v_gene: TRBV20-1
abundance: many
j_gene: TRBJ2-3

CDR3aa: SARGGYNEQF
len: 10
v_gene: TRBV20-1
abundance: many
j_gene: TRBJ2-1

CDR3aa: ASSRTGWYNQPQH
len: 13
v_gene: TRBV27
abundance: many
j_gene: TRBJ1-5

CDR3aa: ASSSGLSYEQY
len: 11
v_gene: TRBV28
abundance: many
j_gene: TRBJ2-7

CDR3aa: ASSFDGNTIY
len: 10
v_gene: TRBV11-2
abundance: many
j_gene: TRBJ1-3

CDR3aa: ASSLESGLRETQY
len: 13
v_gene: TRBV5-1
abundance: NA
j_gene: TRBJ2-5

CDR3aa: ASSLGGGGGGETQY
len: 14
v_gene: TRBV5-1
abundance: NA
j_gene: TRBJ2-5

CDR3aa: ASSSTSGSPEQY
len: 12
v_gene: TRBV7-9
abundance: NA
j_gene: TRBJ2-7

CDR3aa: ASSTPLAGGPIDTQY
len: 15
v_gene: TRBV12-3/TRBV12-4
abundance: many
j_gene: TRBJ2-3

CDR3aa: ASSPNSGQGARSSGYT
len: 16
v_gene: TRBV11-1
abundance: NA
j_gene: TRBJ1-2

CDR3aa: ASSLRSGRTDTQY
len: 13
v_gene: TRBV7-9
abundance: NA
j_gene: TRBJ2-3

CDR3aa: ASSPPGVADTQY
len: 12
v_gene: TRBV18
abundance: many
j_gene: TRBJ2-3

CDR3aa: SAQGANYGYT
len: 10
v_gene: TRBV20-1
abundance: NA
j_gene: TRBJ1-2

CDR3aa: ASSYVGHSNTGELF
len: 14
v_gene: TRBV6-5
abundance: many
j_gene: TRBJ2-2

CDR3aa: ASSQGLAGVETQY
len: 13
v_gene: TRBV3-1
abundance: many
j_gene: TRBJ2-5

CDR3aa: AISLRENYGYT
len: 11
v_gene: TRBV10-3
abundance: NA
j_gene: TRBJ1-2

CDR3aa: SASSSWYEQY
len: 10
v_gene: TRBV20-1
abundance: many
j_gene: TRBJ2-7